The TCR beta chain described here comes from a study of spatial heterogeneity in lung cancer. Study background: Tumor-region counts of TCR transcripts tracked strongly with a T cell module score from matched bulk RNA-seq.

V shed 4 bases and J 7 bases; nucleotides not matched to a gene: 7. Germline values: CDR1 SGHTA, CDR2 FQGTGA. This CDR3 is built from 14 residues. TCRdb independently ran MiXCR on the 5' RACE reads; one entry per CDR3 protein. The table records around 12,000 distinct CDR3 sequences, about 5% of them present only once. Indicated time point: sample taken at primary tumor resection. This clonotype was counted at least ten times. As yet, its antigen is unknown. Overall study findings and caveats: The number of expanded tumor alpha and beta chains correlated with mutation number.

The material was lung tumor tissue, obtained at surgery. This chain joins TRBV7-3 and TRBJ2-1, with TRBD1 matching over 7 bases. The receptor was derived from a male donor with early-stage non-small cell lung cancer. As DNA, the CDR3 is TGTGCCAGCAGCTCGCCGGGACAGAAAAATGAGCAGTTCTTC. Translation: CASSSPGQKNEQFF.